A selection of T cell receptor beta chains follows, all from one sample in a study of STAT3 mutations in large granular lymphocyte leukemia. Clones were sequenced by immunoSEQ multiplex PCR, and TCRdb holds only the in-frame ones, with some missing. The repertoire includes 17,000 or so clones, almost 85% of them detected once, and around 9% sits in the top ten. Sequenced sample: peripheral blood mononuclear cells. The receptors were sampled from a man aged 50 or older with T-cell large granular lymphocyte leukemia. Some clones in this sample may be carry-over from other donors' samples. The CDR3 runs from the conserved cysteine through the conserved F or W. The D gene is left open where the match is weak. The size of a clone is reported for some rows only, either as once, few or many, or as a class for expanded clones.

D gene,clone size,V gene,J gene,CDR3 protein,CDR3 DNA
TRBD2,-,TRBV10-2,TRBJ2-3,CASSSGGGTDTQYF,TGCGCCAGCAGTAGCGGGGGGGGCACAGATACGCAGTATTTT
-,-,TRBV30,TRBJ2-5,CACSRGKGTQYF,TGTGCCTGCTCTCGGGGCAAGGGGACCCAGTACTTC
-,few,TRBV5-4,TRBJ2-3,CASSSFLGGLSTDTQYF,TGTGCCAGCAGTTCCTTTTTGGGAGGACTCAGCACAGATACGCAGTATTTT
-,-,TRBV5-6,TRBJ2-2,CASSLRQPGGELFF,TGTGCCAGCAGCCTCAGACAGCCGGGCGGGGAGCTGTTTTTT
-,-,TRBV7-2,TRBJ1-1,CASSTPGFMNTEAFF,TGTGCCAGCAGCACCCCAGGGTTCATGAACACTGAAGCTTTCTTT
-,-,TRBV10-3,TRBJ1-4,CAIGGPNGGEKLFF,TGTGCCATCGGAGGGCCAAATGGCGGGGAAAAACTGTTTTTT
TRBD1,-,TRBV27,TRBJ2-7,CASSFMDRAHEQYF,TGTGCCAGCAGTTTTATGGACAGGGCCCACGAGCAGTACTTC
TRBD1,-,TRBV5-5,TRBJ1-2,CASDRGGGYTF,TGTGCCAGTGACAGGGGCGGTGGCTACACCTTC
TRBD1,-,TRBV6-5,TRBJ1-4,CASGTGLRNEKLFF,TGTGCCAGCGGGACAGGGCTGAGGAATGAAAAACTGTTTTTT
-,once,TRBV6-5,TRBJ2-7,CASSPAGIVKEQYF,TGTGCCAGCAGTCCGGCGGGTATAGTGAAGGAGCAGTACTTC
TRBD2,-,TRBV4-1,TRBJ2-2,CASSRSVSGGGTGELFF,TGCGCCAGCAGCCGTTCTGTCTCGGGGGGTGGCACCGGGGAGCTGTTTTTT
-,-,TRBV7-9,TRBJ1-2,CASSLLGDYGYTF,TGTGCCAGCAGCTTGCTAGGGGACTATGGCTACACCTTC
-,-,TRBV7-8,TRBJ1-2,CASSLGQGAGYTF,TGTGCCAGCAGCTTAGGGCAGGGAGCTGGCTACACCTTC
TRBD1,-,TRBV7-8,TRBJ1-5,CASSLGQGFGQPQHF,TGTGCCAGCAGCTTAGGACAGGGCTTCGGTCAGCCCCAGCATTTT
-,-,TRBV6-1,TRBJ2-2,CASNQGSTGELFF,TGTGCCAGCAACCAGGGGTCGACCGGGGAGCTGTTTTTT
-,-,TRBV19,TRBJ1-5,CASSMAELGQPQHF,TGTGCCAGTAGTATGGCAGAACTCGGCCAGCCCCAGCATTTT
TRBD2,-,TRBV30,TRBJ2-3,CAWSGLAGGPAPRYTQYF,TGTGCCTGGAGCGGACTAGCGGGAGGCCCTGCCCCAAGGTATACGCAGTATTTT
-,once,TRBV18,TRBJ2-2,CASSPPSGLDTGELFF,TGTGCCAGCTCACCACCTTCCGGGTTGGACACCGGGGAGCTGTTTTTT
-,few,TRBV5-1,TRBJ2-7,CASNRGHEQYF,TGCGCCTCCAACCGGGGGCACGAGCAGTACTTC
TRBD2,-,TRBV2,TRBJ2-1,CASSEGGRVDEQFF,TGTGCCAGCAGTGAAGGCGGGAGGGTCGATGAGCAGTTCTTC
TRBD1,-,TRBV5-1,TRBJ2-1,CASSLDRGLDEQFF,TGCGCCAGCAGCTTGGACAGGGGGTTGGATGAGCAGTTCTTC
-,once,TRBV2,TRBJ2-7,CASSVRLYEQYF,TGTGCCAGCAGTGTCCGCCTCTACGAGCAGTACTTC
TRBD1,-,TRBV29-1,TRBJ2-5,CSAMTGGGQETQYF,TGCAGCGCTATGACAGGGGGCGGGCAAGAGACCCAGTACTTC
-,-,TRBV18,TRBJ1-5,CASSPGRASNSNQPQHF,TGTGCCAGCTCACCCGGACGGGCTAGCAATAGCAATCAGCCCCAGCATTTT
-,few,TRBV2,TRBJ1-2,CASSAGESYGYTF,TGTGCCAGCTCTGCGGGGGAGAGCTATGGCTACACCTTC
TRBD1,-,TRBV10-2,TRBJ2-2,CASSDTGTGHTGELFF,TGCGCCAGCAGTGACACCGGGACAGGGCACACCGGGGAGCTGTTTTTT
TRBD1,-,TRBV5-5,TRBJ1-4,CASSWGQGLNEKLFF,TGTGCCAGCAGCTGGGGACAGGGCCTAAATGAAAAACTGTTTTTT
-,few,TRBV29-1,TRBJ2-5,CSVDRISGTQYF,TGCAGCGTTGATAGGATTTCCGGGACCCAGTACTTC
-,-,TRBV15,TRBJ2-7,CATSRDRRYEQYF,TGTGCCACCAGCAGAGATCGCAGATACGAGCAGTACTTC
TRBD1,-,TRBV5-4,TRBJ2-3,CASRGGDRVNTQYF,TGTGCCAGCAGAGGGGGGGACAGGGTAAATACGCAGTATTTT
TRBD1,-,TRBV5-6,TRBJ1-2,CASSTRAGGAYGYTF,TGTGCCAGCAGCACTAGGGCAGGGGGCGCCTATGGCTACACCTTC
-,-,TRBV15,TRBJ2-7,CATSRWTAGYEQYF,TGTGCCACCAGCAGGTGGACAGCGGGCTACGAGCAGTACTTC
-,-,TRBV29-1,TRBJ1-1,CSAWEGGAVTEAFF,TGCAGCGCCTGGGAGGGGGGTGCGGTCACTGAAGCTTTCTTT
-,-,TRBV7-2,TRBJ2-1,CASSPQGNNEQFF,TGTGCCAGCAGCCCTCAGGGAAACAATGAGCAGTTCTTC
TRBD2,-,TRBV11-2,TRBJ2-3,CASSRTLAGGVDTQYF,TGTGCCAGCAGCCGGACACTAGCGGGGGGTGTAGATACGCAGTATTTT
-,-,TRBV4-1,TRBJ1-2,CASSSGLRVANYGYTF,TGCGCCAGCAGCAGTGGACTCCGGGTGGCAAACTATGGCTACACCTTC
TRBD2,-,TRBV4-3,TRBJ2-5,CASSQEWGLALETQYF,TGCGCCAGCAGCCAAGAATGGGGACTAGCGCTCGAGACCCAGTACTTC
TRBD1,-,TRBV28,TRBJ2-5,CASVDRTGLETQYF,TGTGCCAGCGTGGATCGGACAGGGTTAGAGACCCAGTACTTC
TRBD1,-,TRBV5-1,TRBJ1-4,CASSYGQVTTNEKLFF,TGCGCCAGCAGCTATGGACAGGTCACAACTAATGAAAAACTGTTTTTT
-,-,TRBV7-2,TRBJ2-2,CASSKSTTGELFF,TGTGCCAGCAGCAAATCAACCACCGGGGAGCTGTTTTTT
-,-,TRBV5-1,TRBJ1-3,CASSLGAGNSGNTIYF,TGCGCCAGCAGCTTGGGGGCAGGCAACTCTGGAAACACCATATATTTT
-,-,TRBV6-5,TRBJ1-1,CASMPGLGDGTEAFF,TGTGCCAGCATGCCCGGTCTGGGGGACGGCACTGAAGCTTTCTTT